What follows describes a single TCR beta chain. Its matching antigen is unknown. This specimen belongs to a study of cytomegalovirus exposure and HLA in healthy donors. Study-wide background: Ancestry clustering placed about four fifths of approximately 420 genotyped donors in the Caucasian-associated cluster. Points from the study as a whole: HLA restriction was apparent for most CMV-associated TCR beta chains in a later analysis.

The CDR3 spans 15 residues. Germline CDR1 and CDR2: SNHLY and FYNNEI. Trimming took 2 bases from V and 5 from J, leaving 13 bases between them. This PCR relied on a set of 60 Vbeta primers and 13 Jbeta primers. TCRdb keeps only in-frame clones here, not all; method: immunoSEQ multiplex PCR. Among over 120,000 clones, 80% were seen once, and the ten largest hold about 4.3%. Material: PBMCs. V gene TRBV2 combines with J gene TRBJ1-5, with D possibly being TRBD1 (6 bases). The TCR originated in a man aged 40-55 years in good health and CMV-seronegative. In DNA, the CDR3 is TGTGCCAGCAGTGAAAATTGGGGGCAGGATCAGCCCCAGCATTTT. Protein product: CASSENWGQDQPQHF.